This T cell receptor beta chain emerged from a study of T cells in Graves' hyperthyroidism and ophthalmopathy. The CDR3 covers 14 residues. The V end was cut by 1 base, the J end by 6 bases, with 10 bases between. Germline V gene sequence: CDR1 SGHTA, CDR2 FQGNSA. Points from the study as a whole: Prediction of ophthalmopathy progression came a median approximately 6.5 months pre-onset. The majority of expanded thyroid clonotypes above 0.001 also appeared in blood. Through a model of 13 V-J features, ophthalmopathy was separated from stable hyperthyroidism.

An approximately 10 ml volume of fresh peripheral blood provided the PBMCs. In its sample, this clonotype was seen many times. Its specificity is not known. Researchers amplified the TCR beta CDR3 regions from RNA transcripts. TCR CDR3 regions were first amplified by RT-PCR with HTBI primers. TCRdb re-called the multiplex PCR reads with MiXCR, one entry per CDR3 protein. The sample shows approximately 610,000 distinct CDR3 sequences, roughly 14% of them seen only once. Sequencing input: blood. The chain recombines TRBV7-2 with TRBJ1-5; D gene uncertain. The receptor was derived from a woman aged 40 to 50 with Graves' ophthalmopathy. The CDR3 sequence: CASSLGVSGQPQHF. CDR3 DNA sequence: TGTGCCAGCAGCTTAGGAGTTTCCGGTCAGCCCCAGCATTTT.